This T cell receptor beta chain is from a study of T cell responses to AZD1222 COVID-19 vaccine. Overall study results and limits: White British ancestry dominated among donors, who included more females, and clonal diversity was possibly underestimated.

A word on this clone: Its cognate antigen is unknown.

TCRdb's copy holds only in-frame clones and misses some; the assay was immunoSEQ multiplex PCR. The sample holds some 150,000 clones, 89% seen once. Per germline, CDR1 SGHDT and CDR2 YYEEEE. There are 14 residues in the CDR3. V dropped 0 bases and J dropped 2 bases, with 6 bases sitting between them. The receptor's source is an adult who received the AZD1222 COVID-19 vaccine. Source: peripheral blood, taken 28 days after the second AZD1222 dose. The chain carries TRBV5-6 and TRBJ2-1; D is uncertain. The CDR3 loop reads CASSLGVPYNEQFF. The CDR3 DNA is TGTGCCAGCAGCTTGGGAGTCCCCTACAATGAGCAGTTCTTC.